This is a list of T cell receptor beta chains from one sample in a study of blood T cell repertoires in COVID-19. TCRdb's table, derived via immunoSEQ multiplex PCR, lists solely in-frame clones and lacks some. Here the sample spans fewer than 250,000 clones, roughly 84% being singletons. What was sequenced was peripheral blood. These receptors were collected from a man aged 35 to 55 with acute or convalescent COVID-19. Each CDR3 is given with its conserved first and last residue. Each record gives: V gene, J gene, D gene, clone size, CDR3 DNA, CDR3 protein. D genes are given only for firm matches. Part of the rows lack a size; the others show once, few, many or a class for expanded clones.

TRBV2	TRBJ1-5	.	.	TGTGCCATCCGGACGCCGGGACTCTCAAATCAGCCCCAGCATTTT	CAIRTPGLSNQPQHF
TRBV4-2	TRBJ1-2	TRBD1	.	TGTGCCAGCAGCCGATCCACCTCGACAGGGGCCTTGAACTACACCTTC	CASSRSTSTGALNYTF
TRBV27	TRBJ1-4	.	.	TGTGCCAGCAGTTTATCGTGGTCCGGTGAAAAACTGTTTTTT	CASSLSWSGEKLFF
TRBV5-5	TRBJ1-5	.	.	TGTGCCAGCAGCTTGGACAGGATAAATCAGCCCCAGCATTTT	CASSLDRINQPQHF
TRBV6-5	TRBJ1-2	.	.	TGTGCCAGCAGCTACAGAGAAATCAACTATGGCTACACCTTC	CASSYREINYGYTF
TRBV12-5	TRBJ1-2	TRBD1	.	TGTGCTAGTGGGGCGCAGGGGGCGCGTGGCTACACCTTC	CASGAQGARGYTF
TRBV27	TRBJ1-5	.	once	TGTGCCAGCAGTTTCCGGGAAAGCGGTCAGCCCCAGCATTTT	CASSFRESGQPQHF
TRBV25-1	TRBJ1-2	.	.	TGTGCCAGCAGTGAACCGTCGGGACTAGGCTACACCTTC	CASSEPSGLGYTF
TRBV15	TRBJ1-1	.	.	TGTGCCACCAGCAGGGGCCTTCCTAAAGGGAGGTCTGAAGCTTTCTTT	CATSRGLPKGRSEAFF
TRBV6-5	TRBJ1-1	TRBD1	few	TGTGCCAGCAGTTACTCGAACCAGGGGGGTACTGAAGCTTTCTTT	CASSYSNQGGTEAFF
TRBV9	TRBJ1-2	.	few	TGTGCCAGCAGCGTAGACCACCGGGGGAGGCCAGAGGGCTACACCTTC	CASSVDHRGRPEGYTF
TRBV3-1/TRBV3-2	TRBJ1-1	.	few	TGTGCCAGCAGCCAAGTAGCTGGGAGAACTGAAGCTTTCTTT	CASSQVAGRTEAFF
TRBV4-2	TRBJ1-1	TRBD1	.	TGTGCCAGCAGCCAAATTTTGGGACAGATCAACACTGAAGCTTTCTTT	CASSQILGQINTEAFF
TRBV30	TRBJ2-7	.	.	TGTGCCTGGAGTGATTTGGGCAGCGGCGGGCAGTACTTC	CAWSDLGSGGQYF
TRBV7-6	TRBJ1-1	.	.	TGTGCCAGCAGCCCACTGGGTGGGGCTGGACGAACTGAAGCTTTCTTT	CASSPLGGAGRTEAFF
TRBV25-1	TRBJ2-2	TRBD2	few	TGTGCCAGCAGGCGCGGGGGGCTCGACGGGGAGCTGTTTTTT	CASRRGGLDGELFF
TRBV10-3	TRBJ1-2	.	.	TGTGCCATCAGCGCGGAACAGGCGACCATTTATGGCTACACCTTC	CAISAEQATIYGYTF
TRBV5-4	TRBJ2-1	TRBD2	.	TGTGCCAGCAGCCAAGGGACTAGCATCGATCGTGAGCAGTTCTTC	CASSQGTSIDREQFF
TRBV18	TRBJ1-2	TRBD1	.	TGTGCCAGCTCAACGGGGGACAGATACTATGGCTACACCTTC	CASSTGDRYYGYTF
TRBV11-1	TRBJ1-1	.	.	TGTGCCAGCAGCTCCTACGGGAACACTGAAGCTTTCTTT	CASSSYGNTEAFF
TRBV3-1/TRBV3-2	TRBJ2-7	.	once	TGTGCCAGCAGCCAAGCCAGGGGCGAGCAGTACTTC	CASSQARGEQYF
TRBV15	TRBJ2-7	.	.	TGTGCCACCAGCAGCGGGACCTACGAGCAGTACTTC	CATSSGTYEQYF
TRBV5-1	TRBJ2-3	TRBD2	.	TGCGCCAGCAGCAGGAGCGGGGGCTTCAGCACAGATACGCAGTATTTT	CASSRSGGFSTDTQYF
TRBV16	TRBJ2-5	.	.	TGTGCCAGCAGCAGCCAAACAGGTTCCGAACAAGAGACCCAGTACTTC	CASSSQTGSEQETQYF
TRBV5-1	TRBJ2-7	TRBD1	.	TGCGCCAGCGGACAGGACCACCCTTTCTACGAGCAGTACTTC	CASGQDHPFYEQYF
TRBV21-1	TRBJ1-4	.	.	TGTGCCAGCAGCGCAGCCCAGCTCGGAGGAGAAAAACTGTTTTTT	CASSAAQLGGEKLFF
TRBV19	TRBJ2-7	.	.	TGTGCCAGTAGTATAAGGGGGGGCTACGAGCAGTACTTC	CASSIRGGYEQYF
TRBV28	TRBJ1-2	.	few	TGTGCCAGCAGGGCTGGGTCTTGGGGGCAAGTTAACTATGGCTACACCTTC	CASRAGSWGQVNYGYTF
TRBV6-1	TRBJ1-1	TRBD1	.	TGTGCCAGCAGTGAAGATCACAGGGGGAACACTGAAGCTTTCTTT	CASSEDHRGNTEAFF
TRBV28	TRBJ2-7	TRBD1	.	TGTGCCAGCAGTTTGACAGGGGCTGGGGCCTACGAGCAGTACTTC	CASSLTGAGAYEQYF
TRBV11-2	TRBJ2-5	TRBD2	.	TGTGCCAGCAGCTTGGGCGGGGGTTCCCAGTACTTC	CASSLGGGSQYF
TRBV6-2/TRBV6-3	TRBJ1-1	.	.	TGTGCCAGCAGTTTTGCGGGTATTCAAGCTTTCTTT	CASSFAGIQAFF
TRBV6-2/TRBV6-3	TRBJ1-5	TRBD1	few	TGTGCCAGCAGTTACTCGACAGGGTTGGGATATAGCAATCAGCCCCAGCATTTT	CASSYSTGLGYSNQPQHF
TRBV6-6	TRBJ1-2	.	.	TGTGCCAGCAGTTACTCGGAGGATGGCTACACCTTC	CASSYSEDGYTF
TRBV25-1	TRBJ1-1	.	once	TGTGCCAGCAGTGAATTTGACAGAATCACTGAAGCTTTCTTT	CASSEFDRITEAFF
TRBV9	TRBJ1-4	.	.	TGTGCCAGCAGCGTAGGGGGGGATTCAGAAAAACTGTTTTTT	CASSVGGDSEKLFF
TRBV4-3	TRBJ2-7	.	.	TGCGCCAGCAGCCAAACCCTTGGGGGGTTAGTAGAGCAGTACTTC	CASSQTLGGLVEQYF
TRBV5-6	TRBJ1-3	.	.	TGTGCCAGCAGCTTGGACGGGGGTGGCTCTGGAAACACCATATATTTT	CASSLDGGGSGNTIYF
TRBV19	TRBJ1-5	.	.	TGTGCCAGTAGTATAAGGGACACATTCAATCAGCCCCAGCATTTT	CASSIRDTFNQPQHF
TRBV2	TRBJ2-5	TRBD1	.	TGTGCCAGCGCTTCCGGGACAGGGGGCCAAGAGACCCAGTACTTC	CASASGTGGQETQYF
TRBV5-1	TRBJ1-4	.	.	TGCGCCAGCAGCTTGGAACAACAGGAAAAACTGTTTTTT	CASSLEQQEKLFF